This T cell receptor beta chain emerged from a study of Ad26.COV2.S vaccination and SARS-CoV-2 variants. Overall study: Intramuscular Ad26.COV2.S doses were given once or twice, 56 days apart.

Assay: immunoSEQ multiplex PCR; the TCRdb copy retains only in-frame clones and omits some. The sample includes around 420,000 clones, more than 75% of them seen just once. Treatment described: approximately 18 received Ad26.COV2.S at low or high dose, single or two shots; about 5 received placebo; per-sample allocation not given. Samples were taken on day 63 after the first vaccine or placebo injection. Trimming removed 2 bases from V and 7 bases from J, with 18 bases in between. CDR1 and CDR2 (germline): MNHNS, SASEGT. This CDR3 contains 17 residues. This TCR derives from a person aged 18-65 years who received the Ad26.COV2.S COVID-19 vaccine or a placebo. The genes are TRBV6-1 and TRBJ1-6; no clear D. Here the sequenced sample was peripheral blood, taken in a trial of Ad26.COV2.S vaccine versus placebo. CDR3 sequence: CASSERLRYDPNSPLHF. CDR3 nucleotides: TGTGCCAGCAGTGAACGATTGAGGTATGATCCAAATTCACCCCTCCACTTT.